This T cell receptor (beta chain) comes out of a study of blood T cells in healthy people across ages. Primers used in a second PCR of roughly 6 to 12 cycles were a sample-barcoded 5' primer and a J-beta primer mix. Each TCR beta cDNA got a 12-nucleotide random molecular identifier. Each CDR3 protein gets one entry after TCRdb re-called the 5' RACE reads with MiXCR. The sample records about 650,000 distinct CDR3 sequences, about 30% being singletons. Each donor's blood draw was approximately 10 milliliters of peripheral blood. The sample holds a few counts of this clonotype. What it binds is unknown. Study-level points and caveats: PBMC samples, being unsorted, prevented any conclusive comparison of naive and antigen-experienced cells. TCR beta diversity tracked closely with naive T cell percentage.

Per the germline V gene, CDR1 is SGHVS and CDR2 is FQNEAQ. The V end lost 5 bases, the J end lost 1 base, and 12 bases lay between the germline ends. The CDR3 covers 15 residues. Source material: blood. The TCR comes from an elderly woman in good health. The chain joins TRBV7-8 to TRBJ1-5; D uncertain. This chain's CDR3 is CASSPVLRSNQPQHF. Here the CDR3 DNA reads TGTGCCAGCAGCCCAGTTTTGAGGAGCAATCAGCCCCAGCATTTT.